This TCR beta chain was identified in a study of shared clonotypes between healthy human individuals. This CDR3 contains 14 residues. From germline, CDR1 is SGHTA and CDR2 FQGTGA. Deletions cut 6 bases from V and 0 bases from J, with 9 bases between. Sequenced by immunoSEQ multiplex PCR; TCRdb stores in-frame clones only, minus some. The sample yields 2 million to 2.5 million clones, just under 95% seen once. A CD45RA-negative memory subset and a CD45RA+ naive subset were separated from the CD4+ cells. The receptor's source is a man between 18 and 35 years old in good health. Some clones in this sample may be carry-over from other donors' samples. Sequencing used naive CD4+ T cells from PBMCs. The subset was: CD45RA+ positively selected. The rearrangement uses TRBV7-3 and TRBJ2-1; D remains unclear. CDR3 sequence (DNA): TGTGCCAGCAGTACGGGTTACTCCTACAATGAGCAGTTCTTC. Its protein is CASSTGYSYNEQFF. The variable domain in full, with the rest retrieved from reference TRBV7-3 and TRBJ2-1, is GAGVSQTPSNKVTEKGKYVELRCDPISGHTALYWYRQSLGQGPEFLIYFQGTGAADDSGLPNDRFFAVRPEGSVSTLKIQRTERGDSAVYLCASSTGYSYNEQFFGPGTRLTVL.